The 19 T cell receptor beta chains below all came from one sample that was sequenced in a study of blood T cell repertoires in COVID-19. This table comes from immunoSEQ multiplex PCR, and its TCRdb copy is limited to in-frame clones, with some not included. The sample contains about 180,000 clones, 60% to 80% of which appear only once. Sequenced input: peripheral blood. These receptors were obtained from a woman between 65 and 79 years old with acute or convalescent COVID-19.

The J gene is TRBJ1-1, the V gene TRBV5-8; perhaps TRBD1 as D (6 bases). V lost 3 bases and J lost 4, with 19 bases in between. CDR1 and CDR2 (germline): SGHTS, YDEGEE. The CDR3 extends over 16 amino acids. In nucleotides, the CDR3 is TGTGCCAGCAGCTGGGACGCGGGGGCGCGCAGCACTGAAGCTTTCTTT. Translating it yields CASSWDAGARSTEAFF.

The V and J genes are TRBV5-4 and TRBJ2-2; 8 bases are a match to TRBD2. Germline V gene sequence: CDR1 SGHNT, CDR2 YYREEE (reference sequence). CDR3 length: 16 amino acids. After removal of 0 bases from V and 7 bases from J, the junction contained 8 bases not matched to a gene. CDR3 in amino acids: CASSLEVAGNFGELFF. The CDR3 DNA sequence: TGTGCCAGCAGCTTGGAGGTAGCGGGAAATTTCGGGGAGCTGTTTTTT.

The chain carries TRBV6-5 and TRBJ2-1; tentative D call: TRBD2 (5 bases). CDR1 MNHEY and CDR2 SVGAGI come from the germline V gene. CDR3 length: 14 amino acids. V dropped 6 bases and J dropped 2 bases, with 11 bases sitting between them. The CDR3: CASRAGGAYNEQFF. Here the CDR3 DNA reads TGTGCCAGCAGGGCGGGTGGGGCCTACAATGAGCAGTTCTTC.

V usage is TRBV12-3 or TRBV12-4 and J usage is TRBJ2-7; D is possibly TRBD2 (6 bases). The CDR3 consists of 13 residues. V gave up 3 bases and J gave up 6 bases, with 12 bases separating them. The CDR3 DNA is TGTGCCAGCAGTTTGAAGGGAGGTAGCGAGCAGTACTTC. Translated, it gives CASSLKGGSEQYF.

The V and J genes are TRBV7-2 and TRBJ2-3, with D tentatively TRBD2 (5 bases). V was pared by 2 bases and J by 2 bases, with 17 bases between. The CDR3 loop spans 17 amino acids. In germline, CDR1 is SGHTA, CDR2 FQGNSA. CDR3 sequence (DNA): TGTGCCAGCAGCTTATCGATCGGAGGCCGATTCACAGATACGCAGTATTTT. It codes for CASSLSIGGRFTDTQYF.

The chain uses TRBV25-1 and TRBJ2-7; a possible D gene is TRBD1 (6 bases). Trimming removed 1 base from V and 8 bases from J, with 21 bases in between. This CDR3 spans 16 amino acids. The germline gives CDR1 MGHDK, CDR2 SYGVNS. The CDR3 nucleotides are TGTGCCAGCAGTGAATCCAGAACAGGGTCTCGATCCAAGCAGTACTTC. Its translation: CASSESRTGSRSKQYF.

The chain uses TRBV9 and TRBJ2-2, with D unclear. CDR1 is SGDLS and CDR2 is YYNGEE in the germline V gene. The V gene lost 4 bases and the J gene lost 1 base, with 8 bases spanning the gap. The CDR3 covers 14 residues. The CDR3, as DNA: TGTGCCAGCAGCCCTCGAGTGAACACCGGGGAGCTGTTTTTT. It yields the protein CASSPRVNTGELFF.

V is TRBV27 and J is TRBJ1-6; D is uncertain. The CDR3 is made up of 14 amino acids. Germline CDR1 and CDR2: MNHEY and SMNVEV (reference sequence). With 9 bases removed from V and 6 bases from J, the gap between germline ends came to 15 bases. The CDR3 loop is CASRMPTGNSPLHF. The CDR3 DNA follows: TGTGCCAGTAGGATGCCGACGGGTAATTCACCCCTCCACTTT.

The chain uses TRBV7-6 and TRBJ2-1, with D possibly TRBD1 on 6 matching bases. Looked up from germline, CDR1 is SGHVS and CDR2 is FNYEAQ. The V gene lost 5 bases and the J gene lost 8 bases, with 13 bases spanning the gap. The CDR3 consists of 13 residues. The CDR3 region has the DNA TGTGCCAGCAGCCACGCCAAGGGGGATGAGCAGTTCTTC. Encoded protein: CASSHAKGDEQFF.

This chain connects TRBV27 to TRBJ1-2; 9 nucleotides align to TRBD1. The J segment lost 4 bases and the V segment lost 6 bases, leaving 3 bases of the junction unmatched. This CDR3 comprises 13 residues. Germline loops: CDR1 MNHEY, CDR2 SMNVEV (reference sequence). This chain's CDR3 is CASSRTGVYGYTF. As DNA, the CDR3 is TGTGCCAGCAGCCGGACAGGGGTCTATGGCTACACCTTC.

In nucleotides, the CDR3 is TGTGCCAGCAGTGGGACAGGGAATCAGCCCCAGCATTTT. It codes for CASSGTGNQPQHF. The V and J genes are TRBV2 and TRBJ1-5; 8 nucleotides align to TRBD1. CDR1 and CDR2 (germline): SNHLY, FYNNEI. Losses at the gene ends were 4 bases for V and 4 bases for J; bases not matched to a gene: 0. This CDR3 has 13 residues.

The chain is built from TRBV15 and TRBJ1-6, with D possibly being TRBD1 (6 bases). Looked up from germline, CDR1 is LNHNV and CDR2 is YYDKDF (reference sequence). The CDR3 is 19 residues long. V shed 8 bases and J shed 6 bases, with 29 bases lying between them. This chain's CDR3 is CATADLYTGTGGSNSPLHF. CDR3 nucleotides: TGTGCCACCGCCGATTTATATACAGGGACGGGCGGAAGTAATTCACCCCTCCACTTT.

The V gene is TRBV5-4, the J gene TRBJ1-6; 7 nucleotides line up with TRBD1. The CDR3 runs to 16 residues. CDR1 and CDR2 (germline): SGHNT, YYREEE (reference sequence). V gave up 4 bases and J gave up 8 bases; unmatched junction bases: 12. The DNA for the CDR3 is TGTGCCAGCAGCGTTGGACAGGCGAAGATGGATTCACCCCTCCACTTT. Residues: CASSVGQAKMDSPLHF.

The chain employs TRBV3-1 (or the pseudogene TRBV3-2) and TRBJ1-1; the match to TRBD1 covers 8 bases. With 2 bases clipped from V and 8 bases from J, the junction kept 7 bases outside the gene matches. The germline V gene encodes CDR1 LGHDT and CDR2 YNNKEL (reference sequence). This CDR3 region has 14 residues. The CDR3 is CASSQRRGQGEAFF. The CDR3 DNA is TGTGCCAGCAGCCAAAGACGAGGACAGGGAGAAGCTTTCTTT.

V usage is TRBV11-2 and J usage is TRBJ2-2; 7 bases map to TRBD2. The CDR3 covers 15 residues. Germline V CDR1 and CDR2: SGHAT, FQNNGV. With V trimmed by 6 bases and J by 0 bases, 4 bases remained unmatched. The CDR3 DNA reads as TGTGCCAGCAGGTCTAGCGGCGCGAACACCGGGGAGCTGTTTTTT. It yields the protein CASRSSGANTGELFF.

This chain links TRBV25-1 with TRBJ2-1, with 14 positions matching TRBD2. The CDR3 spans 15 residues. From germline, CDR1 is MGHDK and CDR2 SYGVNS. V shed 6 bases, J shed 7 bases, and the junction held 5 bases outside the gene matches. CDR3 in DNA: TGTGCCAGCAGGGGACTAGCGGGAGACGGGAATGAGCAGTTCTTC. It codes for CASRGLAGDGNEQFF. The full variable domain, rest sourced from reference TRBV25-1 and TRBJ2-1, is EADIYQTPRYLVIGTGKKITLECSQTMGHDKMYWYQQDPGMELHLIHYSYGVNSTEKGDLSSESTVSRIRTEHFPLTLESARPSHTSQYLCASRGLAGDGNEQFFGPGTRLTVL.

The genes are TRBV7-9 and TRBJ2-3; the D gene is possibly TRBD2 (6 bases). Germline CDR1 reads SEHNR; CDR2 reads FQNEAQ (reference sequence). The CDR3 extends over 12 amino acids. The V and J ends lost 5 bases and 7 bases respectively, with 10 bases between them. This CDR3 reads CASSQLAYTQYF. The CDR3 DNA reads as TGTGCCAGCAGCCAACTAGCATATACGCAGTATTTT.

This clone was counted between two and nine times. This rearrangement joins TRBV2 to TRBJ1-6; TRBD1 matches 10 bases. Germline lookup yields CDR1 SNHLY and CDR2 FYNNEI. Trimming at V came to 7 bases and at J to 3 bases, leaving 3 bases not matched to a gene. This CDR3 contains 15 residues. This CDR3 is CASTGQGRYNSPLHF. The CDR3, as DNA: TGTGCCAGCACGGGACAGGGGCGCTATAATTCACCCCTCCACTTT.

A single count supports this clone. In DNA form, the CDR3 reads TGTGCCAGCAGCTTAACGACGGAGGGGAATGAGCAGTTCTTC. Translating gives CASSLTTEGNEQFF. This chain joins TRBV11-3 and TRBJ2-1; D may be TRBD2 (6 bases). Germline V gene data show CDR1 as SGHNT and CDR2 as YENEEA. Trimming removed 2 bases from V and 7 bases from J, with 12 bases in between. The CDR3 is made up of 14 amino acids.